Below, 18 T cell receptor beta chains from the same sample are listed, as sequenced in a study of HIV-infected patients and healthy controls. cDNA was made from approximately 500 ng RNA using alpha and beta constant primers. Alpha and beta chain libraries were made separately by chain-specific third strand synthesis with multiplexing indices. MiXCR was run by TCRdb on the 5' RACE reads, yielding one entry per CDR3 protein. Of about 9,600 distinct CDR3 sequences in the sample, about 5.2% were seen once. Whole blood was used without fractionation, so all unsorted peripheral T cells were included. The material sequenced was blood, taken before antiretroviral therapy. The receptors come from an adult with HIV infection.

Sample share makes this clonotype medium-sized. The chain recombines TRBV12-3 or TRBV12-4 with TRBJ2-2; no reliable D call. Trimming removed 5 bases from V and 0 bases from J, with 10 bases in between. This CDR3 region has 15 residues. In DNA form, the CDR3 reads TGTGCCAGCAGTCGGACGGCCGCGAACACCGGGGAGCTGTTTTTT. This sequence encodes CASSRTAANTGELFF.

Many counts were recorded for this clonotype. The chain is built from TRBV7-9 and TRBJ1-5; D gene unclear. Looked up from germline, CDR1 is SEHNR and CDR2 is FQNEAQ (reference sequence). The V end lost 4 bases, the J end lost 4 bases, and 5 bases lay between the germline ends. The CDR3 is made up of 12 amino acids. For the CDR3, the DNA is TGTGCCAGCAGCTCTCTTAATCAGCCCCAGCATTTT. Protein: CASSSLNQPQHF.

This clonotype was recorded at least ten times. The chain has TRBV10-3 and TRBJ1-1, with D hard to call. Germline lookup yields CDR1 ENHRY and CDR2 SYGVKD. V was clipped by 3 bases and J by 6 bases, with 14 bases between them. This CDR3 region has 14 residues. CDR3 residues: CAISERAAEPEAFF. The DNA of the CDR3 is TGTGCCATCAGTGAACGCGCGGCCGAGCCTGAAGCTTTCTTT.

This clonotype was seen at least ten times. The chain is built from TRBV10-3 and TRBJ2-7; no clear D. Germline-derived CDR1 and CDR2 are ENHRY and SYGVKD. CDR3 length equals 15 residues. V was clipped by 4 bases and J by 2 bases, with 15 bases between them. The DNA for the CDR3 is TGTGCCATCAGTGCGTCGGATCAGCCCGCCTACGAGCAGTACTTC. Translated, it gives CAISASDQPAYEQYF.

This clonotype has more than one count but fewer than ten. The V gene is TRBV9, the J gene TRBJ1-3, with D unclear. Trimming pared 0 bases from V and 0 bases from J, leaving 10 bases between. This CDR3 region has 16 residues. CDR1 and CDR2 (germline): SGDLS, YYNGEE. Written as DNA, the CDR3 is TGTGCCAGCAGCGTAGGAGGACTCAGCTCTGGAAACACCATATATTTT. The encoded protein is CASSVGGLSSGNTIYF. Full variable domain (missing parts from reference TRBV9 and TRBJ1-3): DSGVTQTPKHLITATGQRVTLRCSPRSGDLSVYWYQQSLDQGLQFLIQYYNGEERAKGNILERFSAQQFPDLHSELNLSSLELGDSALYFCASSVGGLSSGNTIYFGEGSWLTVV.

The gene calls are TRBV24-1 and TRBJ2-7; D is possibly TRBD2 (5 bases). V was cut by 2 bases and J by 6 bases, with 7 bases left in between. The length of the CDR3 is 12 residues. CDR1 and CDR2 (germline): KGHDR, SFDVKD. CDR3 DNA: TGTGCCACCAGTGATTACGGGGTCGAGCAGTACTTC. It specifies CATSDYGVEQYF.

This clonotype appeared a few times. The chain joins TRBV30 to TRBJ2-3, with D unclear. From germline, CDR1 is GTSNPN and CDR2 SVGIG (reference sequence). V dropped 2 bases and J dropped 0 bases, with 3 bases sitting between them. The length of the CDR3 is 12 residues. CDR3 nucleotide sequence: TGTGCCTGGAGTCTTAGCACAGATACGCAGTATTTT. It yields the protein CAWSLSTDTQYF. The full variable domain, in which reference TRBV30 and TRBJ2-3 provide the parts outside the CDR3, is SQTIHQWPATLVQPVGSPLSLECTVEGTSNPNLYWYRQAAGRGLQLLFYSVGIGQISSEVPQNLSASRPQDRQFILSSKKLLLSDSGFYLCAWSLSTDTQYFGPGTRLTVL.

This clonotype qualifies as medium-sized. The CDR3 protein is CASSPTRDDNEQFF. CDR3 DNA sequence: TGTGCCAGCAGCCCCACCCGTGACGACAATGAGCAGTTCTTC. The chain is built from TRBV9 and TRBJ2-1, with unresolved D. This CDR3 has 14 amino acids. CDR1 and CDR2 (germline): SGDLS, YYNGEE. Trimming took 4 bases from V and 5 from J, leaving 13 bases between them.

This clonotype was recorded many times. The chain links TRBV29-1 to TRBJ2-1; 10 bases fit TRBD1. CDR1 and CDR2 (germline): SQVTM, ANQGSEA. Germline trimming cut 7 bases from V and 8 bases from J; bases unmatched to any gene: 2. The CDR3 is 11 amino acids. This CDR3 reads CSGGTGDEQFF. The CDR3 bases are TGCAGCGGCGGGACAGGGGATGAGCAGTTCTTC.

This clonotype was recorded many times. V usage is TRBV3-1 and J usage is TRBJ2-2; D is tentatively TRBD1 or TRBD2 (5 bases each). Trimming took 6 bases from V and 6 from J, leaving 14 bases between them. The germline CDR1 and CDR2 sequences are LGHDT and YNNKEL (reference sequence). The CDR3 consists of 14 residues. For the CDR3, the DNA is TGTGCCAGCAGTTCCGGGACGATGGCCGGGGAGCTGTTTTTT. Translated, it gives CASSSGTMAGELFF.

The chain employs TRBV6-6 and TRBJ2-3; TRBD2 is a possible D gene (5 bases). Trimming removed 7 bases from V and 2 bases from J, with 16 bases in between. The CDR3 is 15 residues long. Germline V CDR1 and CDR2: MNHNY, SVGAGI (reference sequence). DNA of the CDR3: TGTGCCAGCACCTTGCCCCCGGGGAACACAGATACGCAGTATTTT. As protein: CASTLPPGNTDTQYF.

This clonotype has a count of ten or more. The genes are TRBV6-2 or TRBV6-3 and TRBJ1-5, with D possibly being TRBD1 (6 bases). Germline CDR1 reads MNHEY; CDR2 reads SVGEGT. V was trimmed by 7 bases and J by 4 bases, leaving 20 bases between them. The CDR3 extends over 16 amino acids. The CDR3 coding sequence is TGTGCCAGCACCGGGGGGTTCGCGGGGGCAAATCAGCCCCAGCATTTT. Its protein is CASTGGFAGANQPQHF.

This clonotype appeared many times. The V call is TRBV30, the J call TRBJ1-6, with D maybe TRBD1 (5 bases). CDR3 length: 15 amino acids. The V and J ends lost 0 bases and 3 bases respectively, with 9 bases between them. The germline V gene has CDR1 GTSNPN and CDR2 SVGIG (reference sequence). The CDR3 spells CAWSVEGLYNSPLHF. The CDR3, as DNA: TGTGCCTGGAGTGTCGAGGGACTCTATAATTCACCCCTCCACTTT.

This clonotype was detected many times. J is TRBJ2-1 and V is TRBV6-5; 7 bases map to TRBD2. Germline V gene sequence: CDR1 MNHEY, CDR2 SVGAGI. CDR3 length: 14 residues. V was pared by 7 bases and J by 4 bases, with 7 bases of the junction left unmatched. CDR3 DNA sequence: TGTGCCAGCACTAATAGCGGGTTTTACAATGAGCAGTTCTTC. This encodes CASTNSGFYNEQFF.

This clonotype is labeled as medium-sized. The J gene is TRBJ2-7, the V gene TRBV7-8; D is ambiguous. Trimming took 1 base from V and 0 from J, leaving 7 bases between them. The CDR3 extends over 14 amino acids. Germline CDR1 and CDR2: SGHVS and FQNEAQ. The CDR3: CASSLETASYEQYF. CDR3 bases: TGTGCCAGCAGCTTAGAGACTGCCTCCTACGAGCAGTACTTC.

This clonotype was detected ten times or more. The chain carries TRBV20-1 and TRBJ2-5; 7 positions match TRBD1. Germline values: CDR1 DFQATT, CDR2 SNEGSKA (reference sequence). V lost 5 bases, J lost 3 bases, and 6 bases stayed unmatched. This CDR3 has 13 residues. CDR3 DNA sequence: TGCAGTGCTTCCAGACAGGGTAAAGAGACCCAGTACTTC. It yields the protein CSASRQGKETQYF.

This clonotype was seen repeatedly, ten times or more. The chain is built from TRBV29-1 and TRBJ2-1, with 10 bases matching TRBD2. Trimming at V came to 1 base and at J to 9 bases, leaving 12 bases not matched to a gene. From germline, CDR1 is SQVTM and CDR2 ANQGSEA. This CDR3 comprises 16 residues. The CDR3 region has the DNA TGCAGCGTTGAAGGGGTGTCGAGCGGGGGGGCCGCTGAGCAGTTCTTC. Encoded protein: CSVEGVSSGGAAEQFF.

By sample fraction, this clonotype is medium-sized. The chain uses TRBV4-1 and TRBJ1-3, with D uncertain. The germline V gene encodes CDR1 MGHRA and CDR2 YSYEKL. Trimming cost V 4 bases and J 2 bases, with 9 bases left between them. CDR3 length: 14 residues. As DNA, the CDR3 is TGCGCCAGCAGCCCTCGACTGACTGGAAACACCATATATTTT. Residues: CASSPRLTGNTIYF.